The 11 T cell receptor beta chains below all came from one sample that was sequenced in a study of T cells in women clearing cervical HPV infection. The assay was immunoSEQ multiplex PCR, and TCRdb's table has in-frame clones only and misses some. The listing records 20,000 to 30,000 clones. Sequenced input: blood buffy coat. The origin of the receptors is a woman aged 18 to 75 with a cervical HPV16 infection that either progressed to CIN3+ or cleared (not recorded which).

A word on this clone: The sequenced fragment ends 3 residues before the CDR3 boundary, so the rest is inferred from the germline J gene. The genes are TRBV7-3 and TRBJ1-2; TRBD1 aligns across 8 bases. Unmatched junction bases numbered 8, after V lost 5 bases and J lost 0 bases. Germline CDR1 reads SGHTA; CDR2 reads FQGTGA. The CDR3 covers 16 residues. CDR3 sequence reads: CASSQSTDRANYGYTF. CDR3 DNA, as far as it was read: TGTGCCAGCAGCCAAAGTACGGACAGGGCTAACTATGGC. Using reference TRBV7-3 and TRBJ1-2 for the parts outside the CDR3, the full variable domain is GAGVSQTPSNKVTEKGKYVELRCDPISGHTALYWYRQSLGQGPEFLIYFQGTGAADDSGLPNDRFFAVRPEGSVSTLKIQRTERGDSAVYLCASSQSTDRANYGYTFGSGTRLTVV.

In regard to this clone: The CDR3 end lies 3 residues beyond the end of the read and is filled in from the germline J gene. V and J are TRBV6-2 or TRBV6-3 and TRBJ1-2; weak D call: TRBD1 (6 bases). V was shortened by 7 bases and J by 2 bases, with 14 bases between the two germline ends. CDR1 and CDR2 (germline): MNHEY, SVGEGT. The CDR3 consists of 14 residues. The DNA read from the CDR3 is TGTGCCAGCAACACCCGGACAGCCAACTATGGC. Amino acid sequence: CASNTRTANYG. The entire CDR3 reads CASNTRTANYGYTF.

A word on this clone: The read terminates 3 residues before the CDR3 end, so the remaining end is supplied by the germline J gene. The genes are TRBV20-1 and TRBJ2-7; D may be TRBD1 (6 bases). Germline CDR1 is DFQATT and CDR2 is SNEGSKA (reference sequence). Trimming removed 3 bases at V and 2 bases at J, with 14 bases between. This CDR3 is 14 amino acids long. Incomplete CDR3 DNA: TGCAGTGCTAGGGGGTGGGACATGCCCTACGAG. Translation: CSARGWDMPYE. The whole CDR3 sequence is CSARGWDMPYEQYF.

Its frequency marks this clone as medium-sized. Read coverage stops 3 residues before the CDR3 terminus; the germline J gene supplies the remainder. This rearrangement joins TRBV29-1 to TRBJ2-6; possible D gene TRBD2, 6 bases. Deletions cut 6 bases from V and 2 bases from J, with 23 bases between. CDR3 length: 18 amino acids. In germline, CDR1 is SQVTM, CDR2 ANQGSEA. CDR3 in amino acids: CSVPGGTSGVPGANVLTF. The CDR3 DNA, read in part, is TGCAGCGTACCTGGGGGTACGTCGGGGGTTCCTGGGGCCAACGTC.

About this clone: The missing CDR3 end, 3 residues past where the read stops, is filled in from the germline J gene. V gene TRBV7-9 combines with J gene TRBJ1-2; 7 bases map to TRBD1. The CDR3 is 14 amino acids. Germline V gives CDR1 SEHNR, CDR2 FQNEAQ (reference sequence). CDR3 DNA, as far as it was read: TGTGCCAGCAGCTTTACAGGGGAGACCTACGAC. It translates to CASSFTGETYD. The whole CDR3 sequence reads CASSFTGETYDYTF.

Concerning this clone itself: The observed sequence ends 3 residues before the CDR3 terminus, with the missing tail filled in from the germline J gene. Other DNA variants within this sample encode the same CDR3. This rearrangement joins TRBV7-9 to TRBJ2-7; 8 bases match TRBD1. CDR3 length: 15 residues. The V gene's germline CDR1 is SEHNR and CDR2 FQNEAQ (reference sequence). J gave up 2 bases and V 0 bases, and 3 bases lay outside the gene matches. CDR3 in amino acids: CASSLARTGTYEQYF. The DNA read from the CDR3 is TGTGCCAGCAGCTTAGCCCGGACAGGGACCTACGAG.

Notes on this clone: The missing CDR3 end, 3 residues past where the read stops, is filled in from the germline J gene. The chain combines TRBV7-2 with TRBJ2-3, with 7 positions matching TRBD1. Germline loops: CDR1 SGHTA, CDR2 FQGNSA. This CDR3 contains 14 residues. This chain's CDR3 is CASSPRQGNQPQYF. The part of the CDR3 DNA that was read is TGTGCCAGCAGCCCGCGACAGGGCAATCAGCCG.

The sequenced CDR3 bases are TGTGCCAGCTTATCAAACACC. This translates into CASLSNT. The CDR3 reads in full as CASLSNTIYF. This chain links TRBV28 with TRBJ1-3; no definite D call. The CDR3 goes on 3 residues after the read ends, and that part is filled in from the germline J gene. Germline V CDR1 and CDR2: MDHEN, SYDVKM. The CDR3 is 10 residues long. V lost 8 bases, J lost 6 bases, and 5 bases lay in between.

Comment on this clone: The read falls 3 residues short of the CDR3 end, and the missing part is taken from the germline J gene. The V gene is TRBV30, the J gene TRBJ1-2; tentative D call: TRBD1 (6 bases). This CDR3 is 12 amino acids long. Per the germline V gene, CDR1 is GTSNPN and CDR2 is SVGIG (reference sequence). This CDR3 reads CAWRPVGGDYTF. CDR3 bases read: TGTGCCTGGAGACCCGTAGGGGGTGAC.

For this clone: From the germline J gene comes the end of the CDR3, since the read stops 3 residues before it. The chain uses TRBV5-1 and TRBJ1-1; possible D gene TRBD1, 6 bases. The V gene lost 4 bases and the J gene lost 7 bases, with 17 bases spanning the gap. Germline assignment: CDR1 SGHRS and CDR2 YFSETQ. The CDR3 has 14 residues. The CDR3 is CASSASTGTSEAFF. CDR3 DNA (partial): TGCGCCAGCAGCGCATCGACAGGAACTAGTGAA.

A remark on this clone: The read is 3 residues too short to cover the CDR3 end, so that end is filled in from the germline J gene. The chain links TRBV5-1 to TRBJ2-7, with 8 bases fitting TRBD1. Per germline, CDR1 SGHRS and CDR2 YFSETQ. The CDR3 extends over 15 amino acids. J was trimmed by 5 bases and V by 5 bases; bases with no gene match: 12. CDR3 DNA, as far as it was read: TGCGCCAGCAGTTCAGCCCAGGACAGGGTCGACGAG. It is translated as CASSSAQDRVDE. The full CDR3 sequence reads CASSSAQDRVDEQYF.